A single sample gave rise to the 17 T cell receptor beta chains below, sequenced in a study of blood T cell repertoires in COVID-19. Repertoires were generated with immunoSEQ multiplex PCR, while TCRdb's copy carries only in-frame clones and drops some. The table lists 250,000 to 350,000 clones, roughly 84% of them singletons. The sequenced sample consisted of peripheral blood. These receptor sequences come from a human donor with COVID-19, enrolled during active disease. The donor label of this sample is uncertain.

The chain carries TRBV5-6 and TRBJ2-7, with D possibly TRBD1 on 5 matching bases. The V and J ends lost 4 bases and 4 bases respectively, with 15 bases between them. The germline gives CDR1 SGHDT, CDR2 YYEEEE. This CDR3 comprises 14 residues. CDR3 nucleotides: TGTGCCAGCAGCCCAACCGGGCAGGGTTACGAGCAGTACTTC. This sequence encodes CASSPTGQGYEQYF.

V gene TRBV29-1 combines with J gene TRBJ2-7; 9 nucleotides line up with TRBD1. In germline, CDR1 is SQVTM, CDR2 ANQGSEA. V lost 6 bases and J lost 6; bases outside the gene matches: 9. CDR3 length: 13 residues. The CDR3 loop reads CSVPGQGMAEQYF. The CDR3 DNA follows: TGCAGCGTACCGGGACAGGGCATGGCCGAGCAGTACTTC.

Here the CDR3 DNA reads TGTGCCAGCAGCGCCCCTTGGACTAGCGGGAGTTCTAGAGATACGCAGTATTTT. The encoded protein is CASSAPWTSGSSRDTQYF. V gene TRBV7-9 combines with J gene TRBJ2-3, with 13 bases that match TRBD2. CDR3 length: 18 residues. Germline V gene data show CDR1 as SEHNR and CDR2 as FQNEAQ (reference sequence). V lost 5 bases to trimming and J lost 5 bases; unmatched junction nucleotides: 13.

As to this clone: Distinct nucleotide sequences in the sample also encode this CDR3. V and J are TRBV6-5 and TRBJ1-2; D possibly corresponds to TRBD1 (6 bases). The CDR3 covers 13 residues. Trimming cost V 6 bases and J 2 bases, with 10 bases left between them. Germline V gene sequence: CDR1 MNHEY, CDR2 SVGAGI. CDR3 sequence (DNA): TGTGCCAGCAGGCGGACAGAAAACTATGGCTACACCTTC. Protein: CASRRTENYGYTF.

This chain joins TRBV7-2 and TRBJ1-2, with D unclear. The germline V gene encodes CDR1 SGHTA and CDR2 FQGNSA. V gave up 1 base and J gave up 8 bases, with 14 bases separating them. There are 14 residues in the CDR3. CDR3 bases: TGTGCCAGCAGCTTAGAATTGGCGAGAGGGGGCTACACCTTC. Translating gives CASSLELARGGYTF.

This clone was counted once. The chain joins TRBV19 to TRBJ2-3, with 12 bases that match TRBD2. CDR1 LNHDA and CDR2 SQIVND come from the germline V gene (reference sequence). The trim removed 7 bases at V and 3 bases at J, leaving 2 bases unmatched. The CDR3 sequence is 14 residues long. In DNA form, the CDR3 reads TGTGCCAGTAAGGGGACTAGCGGGACAGATACGCAGTATTTT. It codes for CASKGTSGTDTQYF.

The V gene is TRBV11-2, the J gene TRBJ1-1; 7 bases agree with TRBD1. Germline-derived CDR1 and CDR2 are SGHAT and FQNNGV. The CDR3 loop spans 16 amino acids. With V trimmed by 4 bases and J by 2 bases, 10 bases remained unmatched. The CDR3 is CASSSQLAGGNTEAFF. CDR3 coding DNA: TGTGCCAGCAGCTCTCAACTGGCAGGGGGTAACACTGAAGCTTTCTTT.

The chain couples TRBV19 to TRBJ1-3, with D possibly being TRBD1 (5 bases). The CDR3 runs to 15 residues. Trimming cost V 4 bases and J 0 bases, with 10 bases left between them. Germline CDR1 and CDR2: LNHDA and SQIVND (reference sequence). DNA for the CDR3: TGTGCCAGTAGTAGGGGGGTGAGCTCTGGAAACACCATATATTTT. Translated: CASSRGVSSGNTIYF.

The chain is built from TRBV27 and TRBJ2-5; 10 bases match TRBD2. Trimming removed 6 bases from V and 10 bases from J; junction bases left unmatched: 29. The CDR3 is made up of 20 amino acids. Looked up from germline, CDR1 is MNHEY and CDR2 is SMNVEV (reference sequence). The CDR3 is CASREGDRKFIAGGTRDQYF. CDR3 DNA: TGTGCCAGCAGGGAGGGGGACAGAAAGTTTATAGCGGGAGGAACGCGGGACCAGTACTTC.

The chain combines TRBV19 with TRBJ1-3; 9 bases match TRBD1. V dropped 6 bases and J dropped 6; count of bases not matched to a gene: 6. Germline CDR1 and CDR2: LNHDA and SQIVND (reference sequence). The CDR3 totals 14 residues. CDR3 DNA: TGTGCCAGTAGGATGGACAGGGGAGAAAACACCATATATTTT. Protein sequence: CASRMDRGENTIYF.

The chain has TRBV7-2 and TRBJ2-6; D might be TRBD1 (6 bases). V lost 5 bases and J lost 0, with 14 bases in between. Germline-derived CDR1 and CDR2 are SGHTA and FQGNSA. This CDR3 contains 17 residues. The CDR3 DNA sequence: TGTGCCAGCAGCAAGGACAGATTTTTCTCTGGGGCCAACGTCCTGACTTTC. This encodes CASSKDRFFSGANVLTF.

This clone showed up just a few times. V usage is TRBV27 and J usage is TRBJ1-2; D gene ambiguous. Germline-derived CDR1 and CDR2 are MNHEY and SMNVEV (reference sequence). The CDR3 length is 15 residues. Trimming shortened V by 3 bases and J by 0 bases, and 11 bases separated the two germline ends. CDR3 coding DNA: TGTGCCAGCAGTTTCTCGACTACGGCTAACTATGGCTACACCTTC. This gives the protein CASSFSTTANYGYTF.

The chain links TRBV29-1 to TRBJ2-4; D is possibly TRBD2 (5 bases). V lost 7 bases and J lost 1, with 8 bases in between. The CDR3 is made up of 12 amino acids. Germline CDR1 SQVTM, CDR2 ANQGSEA. Written as DNA, the CDR3 is TGCAGCGGGGCGGGCGCCAAAAACATTCAGTACTTC. This gives the protein CSGAGAKNIQYF.

The chain employs TRBV5-8 and TRBJ2-3; D may be TRBD2 (6 bases). This CDR3 spans 15 amino acids. The germline V gene has CDR1 SGHTS and CDR2 YDEGEE. V was trimmed by 2 bases and J by 5 bases, leaving 15 bases between them. The CDR3 sequence: CASSFGGAGRDTQYF. In DNA, the CDR3 is TGTGCCAGCAGCTTCGGCGGGGCCGGGAGAGATACGCAGTATTTT.

The CDR3 sequence: CASGQGSSYNEQFF. The CDR3 DNA reads as TGTGCCAGTGGACAGGGGAGCTCCTACAATGAGCAGTTCTTC. This chain connects TRBV6-6 to TRBJ2-1; 9 bases fit TRBD1. Looked up from germline, CDR1 is MNHNY and CDR2 is SVGAGI (reference sequence). V trimming: 9 bases; J trimming: 0 bases; junction bases outside the gene matches: 3. This CDR3 has 14 residues.

The rearrangement uses TRBV2 and TRBJ2-5, with 10 nucleotides matching TRBD1. CDR3 size: 14 residues. Germline V CDR1 and CDR2: SNHLY, FYNNEI. The J segment lost 5 bases and the V segment lost 5 bases, leaving 5 bases of the junction unmatched. CDR3 sequence: CASSFGTGAETQYF. The CDR3 nucleotides are TGTGCCAGCAGTTTCGGGACAGGGGCGGAGACCCAGTACTTC.

CDR3 DNA: TGTGCCAGCAGTCTCAGGGATCATTCTACCAAAAACATTCAGTACTTC. Translated, it gives CASSLRDHSTKNIQYF. V is TRBV6-8 and J is TRBJ2-4, with D tentatively TRBD1 (5 bases). The V end was cut by 5 bases, the J end by 2 bases, with 16 bases between. This CDR3 comprises 16 residues. CDR1 and CDR2 (germline): MNHGY, SAAAGT.